The sequence of this T cell receptor (beta chain) was determined in a study of blood T cell repertoires in COVID-19. Sequencing used immunoSEQ multiplex PCR; TCRdb keeps in-frame clones, though not all of them. The data hold around 330,000 clones, with about nine tenths observed a single time. This CDR3 comprises 15 residues. V was pared by 3 bases and J by 3 bases, with 5 bases of the junction left unmatched. Per germline, CDR1 MNHNS and CDR2 SASEGT. This chain uses TRBV6-1 with TRBJ1-5, with 7 bases identical to TRBD1. The sequencing sample was made of peripheral blood. This TCR was recovered from a woman aged 25 to 39 with COVID-19, enrolled during active disease. In nucleotides, the CDR3 is TGTGCCAGCAGTGATGCGGGACAGCCCAATCAGCCCCAGCATTTT. Protein product: CASSDAGQPNQPQHF.